This T cell receptor beta chain was retrieved from a study of OX40 agonist ivuxolimab in advanced cancers. This CDR3 has 17 amino acids. Trimming cost V 7 bases and J 2 bases; bases outside gene matches: 14. Germline V gives CDR1 SNHLY, CDR2 FYNNEI. TCRdb's table, derived via immunoSEQ multiplex PCR, lists solely in-frame clones and lacks some. The sample gives roughly 80,000 clones, 86% of which show up once; about 6.9% is in the top ten. Sample: CD4+ or CD8+ T cells sorted from blood, taken in a trial of the OX40 agonist ivuxolimab. This TCR came from an adult with an advanced solid tumor such as melanoma, head and neck, liver or kidney cancer. The chain couples TRBV2 to TRBJ2-3, with 8 nucleotides matching TRBD2. The CDR3 protein is CASTLETLTSATDTQYF. The CDR3 DNA follows: TGTGCCAGCACCCTGGAGACTTTGACTAGCGCCACAGATACGCAGTATTTT.